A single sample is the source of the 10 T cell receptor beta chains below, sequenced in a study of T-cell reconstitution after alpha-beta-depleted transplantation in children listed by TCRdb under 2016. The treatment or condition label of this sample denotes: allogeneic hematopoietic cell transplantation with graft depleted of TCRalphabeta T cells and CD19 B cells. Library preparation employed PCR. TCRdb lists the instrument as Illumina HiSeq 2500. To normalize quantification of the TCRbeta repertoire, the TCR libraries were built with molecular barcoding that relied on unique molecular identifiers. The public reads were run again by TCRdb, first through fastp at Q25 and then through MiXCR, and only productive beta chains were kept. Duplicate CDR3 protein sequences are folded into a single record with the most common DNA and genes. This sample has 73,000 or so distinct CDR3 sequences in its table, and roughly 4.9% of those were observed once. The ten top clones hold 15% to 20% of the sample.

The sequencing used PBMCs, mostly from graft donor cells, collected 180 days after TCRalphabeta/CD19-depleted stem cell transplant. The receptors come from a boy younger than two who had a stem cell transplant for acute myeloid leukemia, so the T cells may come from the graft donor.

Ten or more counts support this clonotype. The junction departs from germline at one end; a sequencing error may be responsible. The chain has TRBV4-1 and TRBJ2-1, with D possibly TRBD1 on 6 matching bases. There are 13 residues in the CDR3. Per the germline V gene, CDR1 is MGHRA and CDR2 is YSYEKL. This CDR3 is CASSQDVNRVPPF. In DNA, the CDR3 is TGCGCCAGCAGCCAAGATGTGAACAGGGTCCCGCCCTTC.

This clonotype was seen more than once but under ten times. CDR3 residues: CASSVVLAPASSYNEQFF. For the CDR3, the DNA is TGTGCCAGCAGCGTAGTCCTCGCGCCCGCGAGCTCCTACAATGAGCAGTTCTTC. The chain couples TRBV9 to TRBJ2-1; D not certain. The CDR3 is made up of 18 amino acids. CDR1 is SGDLS and CDR2 is YYNGEE in the germline V gene. Trimming cost V 0 bases and J 0 bases, with 16 bases left between them. Complete variable domain (other parts from reference TRBV9 and TRBJ2-1): DSGVTQTPKHLITATGQRVTLRCSPRSGDLSVYWYQQSLDQGLQFLIQYYNGEERAKGNILERFSAQQFPDLHSELNLSSLELGDSALYFCASSVVLAPASSYNEQFFGPGTRLTVL.

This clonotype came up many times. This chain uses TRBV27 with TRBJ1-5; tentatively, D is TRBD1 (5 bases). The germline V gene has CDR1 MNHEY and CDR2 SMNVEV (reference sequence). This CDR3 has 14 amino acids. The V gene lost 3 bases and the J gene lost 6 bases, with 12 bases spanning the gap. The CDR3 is CASSFGGRGQPQHF. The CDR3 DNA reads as TGTGCCAGCAGTTTTGGGGGAAGGGGTCAGCCCCAGCATTTT.

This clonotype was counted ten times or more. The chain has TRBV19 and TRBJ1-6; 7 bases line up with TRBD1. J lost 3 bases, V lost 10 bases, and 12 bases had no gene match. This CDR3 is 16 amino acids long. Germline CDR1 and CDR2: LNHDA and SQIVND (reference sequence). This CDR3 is CATTEGAAIYNSPLHF. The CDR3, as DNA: TGTGCCACTACAGAGGGGGCGGCTATCTATAATTCACCCCTCCACTTT.

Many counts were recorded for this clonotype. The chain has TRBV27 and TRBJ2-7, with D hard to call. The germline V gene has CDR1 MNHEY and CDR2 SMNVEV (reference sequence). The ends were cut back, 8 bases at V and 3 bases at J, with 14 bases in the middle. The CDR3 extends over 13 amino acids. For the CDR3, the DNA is TGTGCCAGCGGCTGGATAGGTGACTACGAGCAGTACTTC. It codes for CASGWIGDYEQYF.

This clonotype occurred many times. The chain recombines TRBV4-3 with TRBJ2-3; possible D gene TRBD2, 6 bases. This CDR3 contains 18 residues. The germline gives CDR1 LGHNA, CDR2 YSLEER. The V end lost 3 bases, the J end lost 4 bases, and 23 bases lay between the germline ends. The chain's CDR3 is CASSHTYSRGWQADTQYF. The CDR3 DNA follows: TGCGCCAGCAGCCATACGTATTCCCGGGGGTGGCAGGCAGATACGCAGTATTTT.

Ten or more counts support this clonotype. CDR3 residues: CASSFGIDRENYGYTF. CDR3 coding DNA: TGTGCCAGCAGCTTTGGGATTGACAGGGAAAACTATGGCTACACCTTC. V gene TRBV5-6 combines with J gene TRBJ1-2; 7 bases agree with TRBD1. Unmatched junction bases numbered 9, after V lost 2 bases and J lost 2 bases. The CDR3 contains 16 residues. Germline assignment: CDR1 SGHDT and CDR2 YYEEEE.

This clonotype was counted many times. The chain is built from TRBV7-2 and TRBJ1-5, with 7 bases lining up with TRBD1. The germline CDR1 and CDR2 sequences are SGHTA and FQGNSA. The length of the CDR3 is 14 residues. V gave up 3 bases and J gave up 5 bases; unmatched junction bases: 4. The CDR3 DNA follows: TGTGCCAGCAGCTTGGGGGACAGACATCAGCCCCAGCATTTT. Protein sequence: CASSLGDRHQPQHF.

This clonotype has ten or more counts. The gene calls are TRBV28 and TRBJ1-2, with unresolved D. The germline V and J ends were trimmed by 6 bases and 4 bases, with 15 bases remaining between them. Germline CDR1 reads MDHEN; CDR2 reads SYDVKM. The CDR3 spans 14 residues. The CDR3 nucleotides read TGTGCCAGCAGCCCTTTCCACGGGGTCTATGGCTACACCTTC. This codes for CASSPFHGVYGYTF.

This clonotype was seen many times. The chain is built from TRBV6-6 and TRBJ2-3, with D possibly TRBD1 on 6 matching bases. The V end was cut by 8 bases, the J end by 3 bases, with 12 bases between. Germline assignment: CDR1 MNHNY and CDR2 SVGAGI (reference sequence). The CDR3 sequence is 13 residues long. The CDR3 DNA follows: TGTGCCAGCGCGGGCACAGGGACAGATACGCAGTATTTT. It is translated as CASAGTGTDTQYF.